This T cell receptor beta chain comes out of a study of cytotoxic CD8 clonotypes in ibrutinib-treated CLL. Overall study: Timing of response sample collection was a median approximately twelve months after treatment start, with a range of 6 to 36.

Study observations and caveats: Age-matched healthy donor levels were exceeded by baseline clonality, which tracked circulating CD8+ T-cell counts. Increased clonality at ibrutinib response gave way to a return toward baseline at progression. Among the clonotypes, public ones were uncommon and contracted or held stable on treatment.

Sequencing was performed with immunoSEQ multiplex PCR; in TCRdb, only in-frame clones are kept and a portion is missing. The sample shows about 17,000 clones, approximately 60% of them seen only once. This clone was seen a few times. Antigen unknown. The V gene end was trimmed by 7 bases and the J gene end by 4 bases; junction bases not matched to a gene: 5. The CDR3 totals 14 residues. Germline assignment: CDR1 SEHNR and CDR2 FQNEAQ (reference sequence). The TCR was taken from a human donor with chronic lymphocytic leukemia. The sequencing used PBMCs, collected after 12 months of ibrutinib treatment. The chain joins TRBV7-9 to TRBJ1-5; 9 bases map to TRBD1. In DNA, the CDR3 is TGTGCCAGCAACCAAGGACAGGGGAATCAGCCCCAGCATTTT. It encodes CASNQGQGNQPQHF.